This TCR beta chain originates from a study of beta chain features in type 1 diabetes. V lost 0 bases and J 10 bases, leaving 9 bases between the germline ends. This CDR3 has 13 amino acids. Germline V CDR1 and CDR2: LGHNA, YSLEER. A few counts support this clone. Every isolated RNA sample was fully reverse transcribed, so sequencing captured expressed TCRB transcripts. The method was immunoSEQ multiplex PCR; TCRdb's version includes in-frame clones alone and lacks a portion of them. The sample carries more than 110,000 clones, 6.5% to 8.5% recorded once. CD4+ naive, central memory, regulatory and stem cell-like memory subsets were isolated by sorting on CD45RO/CCR7/CD25/CD127/CD95/CD27.

The TCR sequence derives from a woman aged 25-40 years in good health. The chain recombines TRBV4-3 with TRBJ1-4; D unresolved. The sample comprised central memory CD4+ T cells from blood. The DNA of the CDR3 is TGCGCCAGCAGCCAAGAGGGTAGAGGAAAACTGTTTTTT. It specifies CASSQEGRGKLFF.